In its sample, the clone carrying this TCR beta chain was seen a few times. The antigen is undetermined. The authors reverse transcribed all of the isolated RNA, so sequencing captured expressed TCRB transcripts. TCRdb's table, derived via immunoSEQ multiplex PCR, lists solely in-frame clones and lacks some. This sample has about 52,000 clones, with roughly 39% found just once. The data stem from a study of beta chain features in type 1 diabetes. Study-level points and caveats: People with Type 1 diabetes carried modestly yet significantly shorter TCRB CDR3s in all four CD4+ subsets.

Germline assignment: CDR1 SGHNT and CDR2 YYREEE (reference sequence). The CDR3 length is 17 residues. Losses at the gene ends were 0 bases for V and 9 bases for J; bases not matched to a gene: 14. Sequencing was carried out using Tregs from blood. This TCR came from a man aged 25 to 45 with type 1 diabetes. This chain links TRBV5-4 with TRBJ1-5; 8 nucleotides agree with TRBD1. CDR3 coding DNA: TGTGCCAGCAGCTTGGCCTCGACAGGGGTCTCCGAAGGGCCCCAGCATTTT. Translating gives CASSLASTGVSEGPQHF.